The T cell receptor beta chain under discussion was sequenced for a study of cytomegalovirus exposure and HLA in healthy donors. The CDR3 runs 14 residues. Trimming pared 2 bases from V and 5 bases from J, leaving 12 bases between. The germline gives CDR1 MGHRA, CDR2 YSYEKL. Findings of the study overall: Investigators reported 150 to 200 TCR beta chains as tied to cytomegalovirus.

PCR primers comprised 60 Vbeta and 13 Jbeta primers. Produced via immunoSEQ multiplex PCR; TCRdb's table is partial and in-frame only. The sample lists more than 85,000 clones, approximately 82% occurring once. To note about this clone: What it binds is unknown.

The specimen was PBMCs. The TCR originated in a young man in good health and CMV-seropositive. This rearrangement joins TRBV4-1 to TRBJ1-2; unclear D gene. CDR3 in DNA: TGCGCCAGCAGCCAAAGGACTCTGGGGTATGGCTACACCTTC. Protein sequence: CASSQRTLGYGYTF.